This TCR beta chain appears in the sequencing data of a study of shared clonotypes between healthy human individuals. Only Caucasian adults living in Nashville, Tennessee made up the donor group. The CDR3 is 15 amino acids. V lost 7 bases, J lost 2 bases, and 18 bases lay in between. TCRdb's copy holds only in-frame clones and misses some; the assay was immunoSEQ multiplex PCR. The sample has some 790,000 clones, roughly 72% seen once. The TCR comes from a woman in her 30s in good health. The chain links TRBV23-1 to TRBJ2-7; the D gene could be TRBD1 or TRBD2 (7 bases each). TRBV23-1 is sorted into the ORF group, with uncertain function. The sequenced sample consisted of memory CD4+ T cells sorted from blood. Sample subset: CD45RA-negative fraction. The CDR3 DNA reads as TGCGCCAGCAAGCGAATCAGGGGGACTACCTACGAGCAGTACTTC. It translates to CASKRIRGTTYEQYF.